The T cell receptor (beta chain) described here comes from a study of OX40 agonist ivuxolimab in advanced cancers. Study in general: Anti-PD-1, anti-PD-L1 or anti-CTLA-4 therapy given earlier was allowed, and approximately 43% had some.

Study-level findings and limits: Some nonresponders additionally presented with little normalized T-cell clonal expansion. Expanded clones were, on average, more numerous in CD8+ T cells than in CD4+.

Regarding this clone: Its antigen remains unknown.

TCRdb's copy holds only in-frame clones and misses some; the assay was immunoSEQ multiplex PCR. Among roughly 56,000 clones listed, 80% to 90% were seen once. This clonotype originated in an adult with an advanced solid tumor such as melanoma, head and neck, liver or kidney cancer. This material consisted of CD4+ or CD8+ T cells sorted from blood, taken in a trial of the OX40 agonist ivuxolimab.

CDR3 DNA sequence: TGCGCCAGCAGCTCCAACCCAGGGACAGATAGGGATGAGCAGTTCTTC. It is translated as CASSSNPGTDRDEQFF. The genes are TRBV5-1 and TRBJ2-1; the match to TRBD1 covers 7 bases. CDR1 and CDR2 from the germline V gene are SGHRS and YFSETQ. The CDR3 covers 16 residues. J gave up 8 bases and V 3 bases, and 14 bases lay outside the gene matches.